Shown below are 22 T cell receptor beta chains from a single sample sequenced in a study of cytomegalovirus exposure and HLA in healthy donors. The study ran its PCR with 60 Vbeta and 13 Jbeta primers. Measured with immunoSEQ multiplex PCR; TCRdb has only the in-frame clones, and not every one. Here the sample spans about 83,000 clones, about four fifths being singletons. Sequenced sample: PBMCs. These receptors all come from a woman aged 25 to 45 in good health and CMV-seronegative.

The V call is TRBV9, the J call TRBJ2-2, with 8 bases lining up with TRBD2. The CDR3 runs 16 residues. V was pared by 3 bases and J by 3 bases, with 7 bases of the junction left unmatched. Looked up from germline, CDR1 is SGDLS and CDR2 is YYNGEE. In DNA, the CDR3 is TGTGCCAGCAGCGCAAGCGGGAGTGGGTACACCGGGGAGCTGTTTTTT. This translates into CASSASGSGYTGELFF.

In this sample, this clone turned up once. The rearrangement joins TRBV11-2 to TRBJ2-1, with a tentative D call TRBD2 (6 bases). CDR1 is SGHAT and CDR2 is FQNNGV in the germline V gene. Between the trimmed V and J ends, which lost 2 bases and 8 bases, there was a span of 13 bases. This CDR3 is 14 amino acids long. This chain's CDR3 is CASSLSSRDYEQFF. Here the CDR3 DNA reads TGTGCCAGCAGCTTATCTAGCCGGGACTATGAGCAGTTCTTC.

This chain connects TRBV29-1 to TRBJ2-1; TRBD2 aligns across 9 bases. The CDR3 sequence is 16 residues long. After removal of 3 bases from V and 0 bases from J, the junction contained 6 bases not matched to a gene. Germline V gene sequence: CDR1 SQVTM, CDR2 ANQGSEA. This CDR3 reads CSVDPYSGSSYNEQFF. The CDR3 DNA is TGCAGCGTTGACCCCTATAGCGGGAGCTCCTACAATGAGCAGTTCTTC.

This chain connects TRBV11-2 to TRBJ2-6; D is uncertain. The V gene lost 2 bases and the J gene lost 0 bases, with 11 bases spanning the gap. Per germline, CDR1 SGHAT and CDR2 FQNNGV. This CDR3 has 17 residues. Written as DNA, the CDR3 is TGTGCCAGCAGCTTATGGAGTAAGTCCTCTGGGGCCAACGTCCTGACTTTC. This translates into CASSLWSKSSGANVLTF. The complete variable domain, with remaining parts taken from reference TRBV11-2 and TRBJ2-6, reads EAGVAQSPRYKIIEKRQSVAFWCNPISGHATLYWYQQILGQGPKLLIQFQNNGVVDDSQLPKDRFSAERLKGVDSTLKIQPAKLEDSAVYLCASSLWSKSSGANVLTFGAGSRLTVL.

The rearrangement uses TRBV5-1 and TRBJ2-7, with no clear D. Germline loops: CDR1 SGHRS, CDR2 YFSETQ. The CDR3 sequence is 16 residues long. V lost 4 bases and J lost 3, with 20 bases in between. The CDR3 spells CASSRRSVEARYEQYF. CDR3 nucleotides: TGCGCCAGCAGCCGTCGATCGGTAGAGGCTCGCTACGAGCAGTACTTC. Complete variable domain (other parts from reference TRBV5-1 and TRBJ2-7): KAGVTQTPRYLIKTRGQQVTLSCSPISGHRSVSWYQQTPGQGLQFLFEYFSETQRNKGNFPGRFSGRQFSNSRSEMNVSTLELGDSALYLCASSRRSVEARYEQYFGPGTRLTVT.

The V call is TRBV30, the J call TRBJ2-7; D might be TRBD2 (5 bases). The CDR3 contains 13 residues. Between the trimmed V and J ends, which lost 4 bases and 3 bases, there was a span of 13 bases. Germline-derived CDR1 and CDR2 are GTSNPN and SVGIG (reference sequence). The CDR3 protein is CAWNSERHYEQYF. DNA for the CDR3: TGTGCCTGGAATTCCGAGCGGCACTACGAGCAGTACTTC. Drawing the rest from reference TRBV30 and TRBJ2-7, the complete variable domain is SQTIHQWPATLVQPVGSPLSLECTVEGTSNPNLYWYRQAAGRGLQLLFYSVGIGQISSEVPQNLSASRPQDRQFILSSKKLLLSDSGFYLCAWNSERHYEQYFGPGTRLTVT.

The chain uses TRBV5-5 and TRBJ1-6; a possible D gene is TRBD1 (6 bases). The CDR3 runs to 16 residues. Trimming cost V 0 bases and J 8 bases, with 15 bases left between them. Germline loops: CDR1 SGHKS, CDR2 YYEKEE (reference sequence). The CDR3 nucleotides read TGTGCCAGCAGCTTGGGGTCTACAGGGCCACATTCACCCCTCCACTTT. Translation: CASSLGSTGPHSPLHF.

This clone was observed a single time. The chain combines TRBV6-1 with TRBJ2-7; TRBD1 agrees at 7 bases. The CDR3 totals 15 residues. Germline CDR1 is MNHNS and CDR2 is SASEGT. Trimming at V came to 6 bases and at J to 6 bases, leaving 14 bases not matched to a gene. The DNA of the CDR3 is TGTGCCAGCAGATCATCGACCGGGACAGCGACCGAGCAGTACTTC. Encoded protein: CASRSSTGTATEQYF.

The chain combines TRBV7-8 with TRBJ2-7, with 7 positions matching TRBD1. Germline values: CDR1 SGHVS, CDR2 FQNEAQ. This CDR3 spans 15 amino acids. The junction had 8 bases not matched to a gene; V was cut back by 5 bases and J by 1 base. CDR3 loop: CASSPDRVTSYEQYF. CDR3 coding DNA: TGTGCCAGCAGCCCCGACAGGGTTACTTCCTACGAGCAGTACTTC.

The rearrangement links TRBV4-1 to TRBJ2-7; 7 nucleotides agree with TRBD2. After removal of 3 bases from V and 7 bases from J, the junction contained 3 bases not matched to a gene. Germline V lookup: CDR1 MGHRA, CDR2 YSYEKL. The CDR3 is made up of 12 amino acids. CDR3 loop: CASSHPAGEQYF. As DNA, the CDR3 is TGCGCCAGCAGCCACCCAGCGGGGGAGCAGTACTTC.

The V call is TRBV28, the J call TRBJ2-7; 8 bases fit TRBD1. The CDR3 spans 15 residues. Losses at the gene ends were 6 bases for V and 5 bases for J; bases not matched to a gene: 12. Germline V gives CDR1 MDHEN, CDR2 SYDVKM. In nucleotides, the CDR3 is TGTGCCAGCAGCCCAATCCGGACAGGGTCTAACGAGCAGTACTTC. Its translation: CASSPIRTGSNEQYF.

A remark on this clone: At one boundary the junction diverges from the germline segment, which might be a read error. The CDR3: CSSSLSAGGVYEQYF. CDR3 bases: TGTTCCAGCAGCTTATCAGCGGGAGGAGTCTACGAGCAGTACTTC. The chain employs TRBV7-9 and TRBJ2-7; TRBD2 aligns across 9 bases. There are 15 residues in the CDR3. Germline V gives CDR1 SEHNR, CDR2 FQNEAQ (reference sequence).

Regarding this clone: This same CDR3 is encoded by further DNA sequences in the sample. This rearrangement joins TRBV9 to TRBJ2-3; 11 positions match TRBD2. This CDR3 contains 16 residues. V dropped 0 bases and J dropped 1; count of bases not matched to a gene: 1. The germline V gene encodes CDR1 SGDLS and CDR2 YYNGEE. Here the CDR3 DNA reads TGTGCCAGCAGCGTAGCACTAGCGGGGGGCACAGATACGCAGTATTTT. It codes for CASSVALAGGTDTQYF.

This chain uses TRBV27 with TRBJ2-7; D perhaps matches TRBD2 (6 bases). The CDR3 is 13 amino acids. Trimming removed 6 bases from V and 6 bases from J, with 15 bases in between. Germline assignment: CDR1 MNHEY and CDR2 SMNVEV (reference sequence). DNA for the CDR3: TGTGCCAGCAGATTTTCGGGGGTGTTCGAGCAGTACTTC. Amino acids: CASRFSGVFEQYF.

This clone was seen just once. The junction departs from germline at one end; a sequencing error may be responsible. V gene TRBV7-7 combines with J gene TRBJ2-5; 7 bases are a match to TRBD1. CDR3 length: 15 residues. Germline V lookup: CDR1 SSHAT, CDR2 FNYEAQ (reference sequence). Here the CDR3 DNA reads TGTGCTAGCAGCTTAGACAGGGTTGGCCAAGAGACCCAGTACTTC. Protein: CASSLDRVGQETQYF.

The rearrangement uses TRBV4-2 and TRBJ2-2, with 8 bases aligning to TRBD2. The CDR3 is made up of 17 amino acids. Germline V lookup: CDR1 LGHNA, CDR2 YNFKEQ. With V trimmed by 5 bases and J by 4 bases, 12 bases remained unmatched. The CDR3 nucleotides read TGTGCCAGCAGCGGGAGGGGGAGTAGCGGGACCACCGGGGAGCTGTTTTTT. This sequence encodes CASSGRGSSGTTGELFF.

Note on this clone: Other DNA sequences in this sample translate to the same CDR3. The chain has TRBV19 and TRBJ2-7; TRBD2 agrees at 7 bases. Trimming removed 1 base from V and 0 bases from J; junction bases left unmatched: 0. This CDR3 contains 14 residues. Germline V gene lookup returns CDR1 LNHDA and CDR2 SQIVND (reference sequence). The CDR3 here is CASSIGGSSYEQYF. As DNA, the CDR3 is TGTGCCAGTAGTATAGGCGGGAGCTCCTACGAGCAGTACTTC.

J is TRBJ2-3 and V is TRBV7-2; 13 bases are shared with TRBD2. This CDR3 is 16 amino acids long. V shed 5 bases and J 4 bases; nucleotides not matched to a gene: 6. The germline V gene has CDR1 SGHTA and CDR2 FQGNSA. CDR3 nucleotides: TGTGCCAGCAGCCCACGACTAGCGGGAGGATCAGATACGCAGTATTTT. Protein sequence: CASSPRLAGGSDTQYF.

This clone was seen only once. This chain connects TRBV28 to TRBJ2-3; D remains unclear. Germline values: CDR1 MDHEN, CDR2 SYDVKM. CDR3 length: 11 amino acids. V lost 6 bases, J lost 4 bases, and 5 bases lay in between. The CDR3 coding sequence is TGTGCCAGCAGACGGGCAGATACGCAGTATTTT. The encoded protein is CASRRADTQYF.

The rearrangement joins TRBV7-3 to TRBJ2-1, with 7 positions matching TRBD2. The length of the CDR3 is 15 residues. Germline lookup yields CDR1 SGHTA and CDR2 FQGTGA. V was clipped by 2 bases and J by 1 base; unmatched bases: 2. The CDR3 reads CASSLGGGSYNEQFF. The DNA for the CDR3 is TGTGCCAGCAGCTTAGGGGGGGGGTCCTACAATGAGCAGTTCTTC.

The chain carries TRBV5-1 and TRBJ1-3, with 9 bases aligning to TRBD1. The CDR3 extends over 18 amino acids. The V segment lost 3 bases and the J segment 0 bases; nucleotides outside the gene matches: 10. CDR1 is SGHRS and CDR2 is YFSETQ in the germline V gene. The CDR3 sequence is CASSWMAGQGNSGNTIYF. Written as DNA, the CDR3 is TGCGCCAGCAGCTGGATGGCGGGACAGGGAAACTCTGGAAACACCATATATTTT.

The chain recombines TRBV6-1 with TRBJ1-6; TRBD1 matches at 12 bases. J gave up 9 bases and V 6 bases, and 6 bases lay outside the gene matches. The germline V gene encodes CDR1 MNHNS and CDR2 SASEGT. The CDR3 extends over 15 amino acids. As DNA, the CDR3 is TGTGCCAGCAGGGAGGGACAGGGGGCAAGTTCACCCCTCCACTTT. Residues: CASREGQGASSPLHF.